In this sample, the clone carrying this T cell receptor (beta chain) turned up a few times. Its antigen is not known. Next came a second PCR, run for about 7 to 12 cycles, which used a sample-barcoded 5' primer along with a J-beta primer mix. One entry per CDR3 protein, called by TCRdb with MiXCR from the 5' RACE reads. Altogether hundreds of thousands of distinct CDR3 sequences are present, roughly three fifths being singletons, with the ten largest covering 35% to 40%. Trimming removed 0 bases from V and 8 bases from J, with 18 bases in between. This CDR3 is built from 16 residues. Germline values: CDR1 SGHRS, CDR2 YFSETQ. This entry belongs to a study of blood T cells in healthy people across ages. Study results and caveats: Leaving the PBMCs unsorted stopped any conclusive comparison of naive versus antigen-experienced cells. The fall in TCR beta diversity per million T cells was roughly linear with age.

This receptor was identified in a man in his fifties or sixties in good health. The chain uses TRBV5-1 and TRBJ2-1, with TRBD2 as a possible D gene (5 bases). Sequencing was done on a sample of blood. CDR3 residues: CASSLDPGKNGDEQFF. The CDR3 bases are TGCGCCAGCAGCTTGGACCCGGGAAAAAACGGGGATGAGCAGTTCTTC.